The T cell receptor (beta chain) described here comes from a study of STAT3 mutations in large granular lymphocyte leukemia. Whole-study findings and limits: A small but highly pathogenic clone may have been missed. In T-cell large granular lymphocyte leukemia, about half of patients showed multiple immunodominant subclonotypes. In several patients, dominant TCR clone burden exceeded STAT3 mutant burden. Samples missed the first appearance of the clone.

On this clone itself: Its cognate antigen is unknown.

Each sample's TCRbeta library yielded on average around 44,000 productive templates. Here immunoSEQ multiplex PCR was the method, and the copy in TCRdb shows in-frame clones only, minus some. Here the sample spans over 10,000 clones, 75% to 80% being singletons. The sample was peripheral blood mononuclear cells. The receptor's source is a man in his 60s with T-cell large granular lymphocyte leukemia. Some clones in this sample may be carry-over from other donors' samples.

This chain's CDR3 is CASSLDSSSWGTEAFF. CDR3 DNA: TGTGCCAGCAGCTTAGATAGTAGCAGCTGGGGCACTGAAGCTTTCTTT. This sequence joins TRBV11-3 and TRBJ1-1; unclear D gene. Germline loops: CDR1 SGHNT, CDR2 YENEEA. The V gene lost 0 bases and the J gene lost 4 bases, with 15 bases spanning the gap. The CDR3 extends over 16 amino acids.